This T cell receptor beta chain is from a study of T cell changes during pregnancy in multiple sclerosis. The method was immunoSEQ multiplex PCR; TCRdb's version includes in-frame clones alone and lacks a portion of them. The table includes fewer than 55,000 clones, around 90% detected once. In germline, CDR1 is MNHEY, CDR2 SVGAGI. This CDR3 has 15 amino acids. The junction had 11 bases not matched to a gene; V was cut back by 5 bases and J by 5 bases. This receptor was taken from a female donor in good health, enrolled as a control in a pregnancy study. The sample was peripheral blood, taken after pregnancy. This chain links TRBV6-5 with TRBJ2-7, with 8 bases aligning to TRBD2. The CDR3 nucleotides are TGTGCCAGCAGTCCCGGACTAGCCCTCAGACACGAGCAGTACTTC. This translates into CASSPGLALRHEQYF.